One T cell receptor (beta chain) is described in this entry. This clonotype was counted between two and nine times. Its binding antigen is unknown. Base qualities are not provided; no much larger clone lies one nucleotide away. The library relied on multiplex PCR. The listed sequencing device is Illumina HiSeq 4000. TCR beta libraries were built with iRepertoire HTBI primers and Arm-PCR amplification of CDR3 regions. Before sequencing, the PCR products went through gel purification. In the original analysis: Gene usage analysis of CDR3 amino acid clonotypes relied on the roughly 60 TRBV and around 13 TRBJ segments identified across samples. COPE and FqMerger were used to merge the filtered high-quality paired reads into contigs. BLAST was used to align contigs to IMGT TRBV, TRBD and TRBJ reference genes, with CDR3 defined following IMGT. Highly expanded clones were defined as clonotypes with a frequency above 0.1%. Shannon entropy served as the measure of repertoire diversity, while the Gini coefficient captured V-J evenness. A clonotype found in more than one individual was treated as public. The public reads were quality trimmed at Q25 with fastp and then assembled into clones with MiXCR by TCRdb, keeping productive beta chains. One record per CDR3 amino acid sequence lists the most common genes and DNA. The V and J calls and clone size are TCRdb's, not the authors'. The sample yields about 340,000 distinct CDR3 sequences; roughly 21% were counted once. Of the sample, 25% to 35% falls within the top ten clones.

The sample's time point label is to be understood as: persistent/refractory GD, antithyroid drugs over 5 years with positive TRAb. For both TCR sequencing and RNA sequencing, RNA was extracted from PBMCs in TRIzol. The diagnosis of Graves' disease was made according to American Thyroid Association guidelines. The patients came from an endocrinology department in Xi'an, China. Each patient gave about 10 milliliters of peripheral blood, collected in an EDTA anticoagulant tube. PBMCs were isolated by Ficoll Paque Plus density gradient separation without further T cell sorting. RNA quality was checked with an Agilent 2100 Bioanalyzer and agarose gel, and concentration with a NanoDrop 2000. The data originate from a study of regulatory T cells in long-lasting Graves disease (dated by TCRdb to the early 2020s). For the wider study: Persistent Graves' disease was defined as persistently positive TSH receptor autoantibodies together with antithyroid drug treatment for over 5 years. Patients with persistent Graves' disease were compared with patients with newly diagnosed Graves' disease using TCR sequencing and RNA sequencing of peripheral blood. The study took place in China and was registered as a clinical trial. A total of roughly 33 samples were covered by TCR sequencing, comprising some 13 persistent and roughly 20 newly diagnosed Graves' disease patients. Antithyroid drugs had been taken for approximately ten years on average by persistent Graves' disease patients in the clinical cohort.

CDR1 DFQATT and CDR2 SNEGSKA were looked up in the germline V gene (reference sequence). V loses 5 bases at its end and J loses 2 bases; junction bases beyond the gene matches: 3. Spanning cysteine to phenylalanine, the CDR3 consists of 13 amino acids. Kept here is only the CDR3 DNA, which spans 39 bases and is read in frame from base 1. What the work shows at the level of the full study, not this receptor alone: Patients with persistent disease shared more public clonotypes (around 2,500) than newly diagnosed patients did (966). Peripheral blood alone was examined, since thyroid tissue, which constituted the primary lesion, could not be accessed. Sequencing and analysis were limited to the TCR beta chain. The authors noted that the small sample size was a limitation that may lower accuracy. Preferential use of TRBV28, TRBJ1-2 and TRBJ2-5 was observed in persistent disease, whereas TRBV20-1 and TRBJ2-1 were favored in newly diagnosed disease. Compared with newly diagnosed patients, persistent Graves' disease patients had lower TCR Shannon entropy and fewer highly expanded clones, which suggests clonal expansion.

The input for sequencing was peripheral blood mononuclear cells (PBMCs), taken when the disease was refractory, from a patient treated with antithyroid drugs. This clonotype originated in a female donor with Graves disease. This chain is built from TRBV20-1 and TRBJ2-1; 7 bases in the junction line up with TRBD1. At the DNA level, the sequence is TGCAGTGCTTCTGACAGGGCCTACAATGAGCAGTTCTTC. Its protein is CSASDRAYNEQFF.